The next 4 T cell receptor beta chains were all read from a single sample in a study of technical replicates of blood from a few donors. Libraries were prepared by immunoSEQ multiplex PCR; TCRdb keeps only in-frame clonotypes and omits some of them. This sample has 55,000 to 75,000 clones, with about nine tenths found just once. Sequencing was carried out using PBMCs. These receptor sequences come from a human donor in good health. Some clones in this sample may be carry-over from other donors' samples.

The sample holds one count of this clone. V is TRBV19 and J is TRBJ2-7, with TRBD2 matching over 13 bases. Germline V CDR1 and CDR2: LNHDA, SQIVND (reference sequence). The CDR3 loop spans 15 amino acids. V shed 3 bases, J shed 4 bases, and the junction held 3 bases outside the gene matches. The CDR3 here is CASSIRTSGSYEQYF. The CDR3 DNA reads TGTGCCAGTAGTATCAGGACTAGCGGGAGTTACGAGCAGTACTTC.

The rearrangement joins TRBV27 to TRBJ2-7; 7 nucleotides line up with TRBD1. The CDR3 sequence is 15 residues long. The V and J ends lost 6 bases and 5 bases, in that order; junction bases with no gene match: 13. Per the germline V gene, CDR1 is MNHEY and CDR2 is SMNVEV (reference sequence). The CDR3 DNA reads as TGTGCCAGCAGACCACCCCGACAGGGCATCCACGAGCAGTACTTC. Encoded protein: CASRPPRQGIHEQYF.

The chain links TRBV30 to TRBJ2-5, with 11 bases fitting TRBD2. The CDR3 runs to 17 residues. Germline V gene sequence: CDR1 GTSNPN, CDR2 SVGIG (reference sequence). The ends lost 0 bases at V and 5 bases at J; junction bases unmatched: 11. CDR3 residues: CAWSVPLAGGSKETQYF. CDR3 in DNA: TGTGCCTGGAGTGTACCTTTAGCGGGAGGGAGTAAGGAGACCCAGTACTTC.

The V call is TRBV28, the J call TRBJ1-6; a weak D match, TRBD1 (6 bases). Per the germline V gene, CDR1 is MDHEN and CDR2 is SYDVKM. Trimming removed 2 bases from V and 7 bases from J, with 12 bases in between. This CDR3 has 15 amino acids. The CDR3 spells CASSLGARGNSPLHF. In nucleotides, the CDR3 is TGTGCCAGCAGTTTAGGGGCCAGGGGAAATTCACCCCTCCACTTT.